This entry features one T cell receptor (beta chain) sequence. This record belongs to a study of T cell responses to AZD1222 COVID-19 vaccine. The repertoire was sequenced with immunoSEQ multiplex PCR; TCRdb's copy has only in-frame clones and lacks some. The profile shows 100,000 or so clones, around 94% of them singletons. The CDR3 loop spans 15 amino acids. Looked up from germline, CDR1 is MDHEN and CDR2 is SYDVKM. The germline V and J ends were trimmed by 2 bases and 8 bases, with 15 bases remaining between them. This chain joins TRBV28 and TRBJ1-4, with D maybe TRBD1 (5 bases). This clonotype was obtained from an adult in good health. Specimen: peripheral blood, collected on day 0 of AZD1222 vaccination. CDR3: CASSLGGTTEEKLFF. The CDR3, as DNA: TGTGCCAGCAGTTTAGGAGGGACGACTGAAGAAAAACTGTTTTTT.